The TCR beta chain described here comes from a study of T cell responses to AZD1222 COVID-19 vaccine. In regard to this clone: The antigen is unknown.

Sequencing used immunoSEQ multiplex PCR; TCRdb keeps in-frame clones, though not all of them. The sample has about 160,000 clones, 75% to 95% seen once. Points from the study as a whole: Repertoire sampling was restricted to post-peak T cell response timepoints. Unmutated variant regions are reportedly targeted by nearly half of spike-specific TCRs. Seropositivity was recorded at baseline in only a handful of AZD1222 recipients. Breadth and depth of Spike-specific TCRs rose after two AZD1222 doses.

This CDR3 is built from 14 residues. The V end lost 5 bases, the J end lost 7 bases, and 12 bases lay between the germline ends. The V gene's germline CDR1 is SEHNR and CDR2 FQNEAQ (reference sequence). Material: peripheral blood, obtained on day 0 of AZD1222 vaccination. The sequence came from an adult in good health. The rearrangement joins TRBV7-9 to TRBJ1-6; D possibly corresponds to TRBD1 (6 bases). CDR3 amino acids: CASSRTEGNSPLHF. CDR3 nucleotides: TGTGCCAGCAGCAGGACAGAGGGGAATTCACCCCTCCACTTT.